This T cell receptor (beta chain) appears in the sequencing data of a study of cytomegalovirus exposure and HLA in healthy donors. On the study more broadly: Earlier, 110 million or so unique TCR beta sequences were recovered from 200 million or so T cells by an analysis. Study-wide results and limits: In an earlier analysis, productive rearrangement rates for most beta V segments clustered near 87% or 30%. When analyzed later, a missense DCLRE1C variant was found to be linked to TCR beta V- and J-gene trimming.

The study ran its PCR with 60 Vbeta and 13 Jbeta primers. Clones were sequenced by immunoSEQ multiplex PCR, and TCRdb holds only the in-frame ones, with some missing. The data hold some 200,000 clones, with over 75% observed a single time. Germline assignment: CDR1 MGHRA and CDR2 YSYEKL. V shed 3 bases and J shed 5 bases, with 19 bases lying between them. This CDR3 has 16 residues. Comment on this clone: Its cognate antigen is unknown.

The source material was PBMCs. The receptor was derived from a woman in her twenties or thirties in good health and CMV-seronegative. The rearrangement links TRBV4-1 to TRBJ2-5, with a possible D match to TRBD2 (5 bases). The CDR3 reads CASSQNPSGLIETQYF. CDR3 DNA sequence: TGCGCCAGCAGCCAGAATCCGAGCGGCTTGATCGAGACCCAGTACTTC.